These 7 T cell receptor beta chains came from one sample sequenced in a study of blood T cell repertoires in COVID-19. Here immunoSEQ multiplex PCR was the method, and the copy in TCRdb shows in-frame clones only, minus some. The sample holds roughly 190,000 clones, 70% to 90% seen once. The sequenced sample was peripheral blood. Receptor source: a woman aged 35 to 49 who had recovered from COVID-19.

This chain joins TRBV28 and TRBJ2-4; D may be TRBD2 (5 bases). Per germline, CDR1 MDHEN and CDR2 SYDVKM. The CDR3 runs to 13 residues. Trimming removed 4 bases at V and 1 base at J, with 5 bases between. As DNA, the CDR3 is TGTGCCAGCAGTTCGGGGGCCAAAAACATTCAGTACTTC. Its protein is CASSSGAKNIQYF.

Details on this clone: One end of the junction varies from germline; a read error may be responsible. The chain has TRBV6-5 and TRBJ2-5, with 9 bases fitting TRBD2. The CDR3 extends over 14 amino acids. Germline values: CDR1 MNHEY, CDR2 SVGAGI. The CDR3 coding sequence is TGTGCCAGCAGTTACGGGACTAGCATAAAGACCAAGTACTTC. Encoded protein: CASSYGTSIKTKYF.

This clone showed up just once. J is TRBJ2-1 and V is TRBV5-5; 9 nucleotides agree with TRBD2. V was clipped by 4 bases and J by 2 bases; unmatched bases: 4. The CDR3 is 15 amino acids. Germline CDR1 and CDR2: SGHKS and YYEKEE (reference sequence). For the CDR3, the DNA is TGTGCCAGCAGCGGTTTAGCGGGAGCCTACAATGAGCAGTTCTTC. It encodes CASSGLAGAYNEQFF.

The gene calls are TRBV5-1 and TRBJ1-1; a weak D match, TRBD1 (6 bases). The V gene lost 4 bases and the J gene lost 3 bases, with 22 bases spanning the gap. CDR1 and CDR2 (germline): SGHRS, YFSETQ. CDR3 size: 17 residues. In DNA form, the CDR3 reads TGCGCCAGCAGCACCGGACAGAGAATCGTTTTTGACACTGAAGCTTTCTTT. It is translated as CASSTGQRIVFDTEAFF.

The chain is built from TRBV24-1 and TRBJ2-1; 9 bases line up with TRBD1. Germline V gives CDR1 KGHDR, CDR2 SFDVKD. Unmatched junction bases numbered 23, after V lost 9 bases and J lost 6 bases. The CDR3 covers 19 residues. CDR3 in amino acids: CATSEWASGGTGNPNEQFF. The CDR3 bases are TGTGCCACCTCAGAATGGGCTTCCGGGGGGACAGGGAATCCCAATGAGCAGTTCTTC.

The chain is built from TRBV3-1 (or the pseudogene TRBV3-2) and TRBJ2-6; no clear D. Between the trimmed V and J ends, which lost 4 bases and 0 bases, there was a span of 10 bases. This CDR3 region has 16 residues. Germline V lookup: CDR1 LGHDT, CDR2 YNNKEL (reference sequence). The CDR3 DNA is TGTGCCAGCAGCCCTCATAGAAGCTCTGGGGCCAACGTCCTGACTTTC. Translation: CASSPHRSSGANVLTF.

The genes are TRBV28 and TRBJ2-7, with a tentative D call TRBD1 (6 bases). The CDR3 runs 13 residues. Germline CDR1 MDHEN, CDR2 SYDVKM. The V gene lost 9 bases and the J gene lost 2 bases, with 14 bases spanning the gap. The CDR3 loop is CASSAGQTYEQYF. The CDR3 bases are TGTGCCAGTTCTGCTGGACAGACCTACGAGCAGTACTTC.